The rows below give T cell receptor beta chains drawn from one sample of a study of cytomegalovirus exposure and HLA in healthy donors. TCRdb's copy holds only in-frame clones and misses some; the assay was immunoSEQ multiplex PCR. The sample carries around 120,000 clones, around 86% recorded once. The sample comprised PBMCs. All receptors come from a man aged 18 to 35 in good health and CMV-seronegative. Both conserved end residues are part of each CDR3. A D gene is named only where the DNA matches it firmly. Not every row has a clone size; where given, it reads once, few, many or a size class.

d_call: NA
j_call: TRBJ2-7
v_call: TRBV7-2
clone_size: NA
cdr3_nt: TGTGCCAGCAGCTTATGGGTCGGGGGAACCTACGAGCAGTACTTC
cdr3_aa: CASSLWVGGTYEQYF

d_call: TRBD2
j_call: TRBJ2-7
v_call: TRBV5-4
clone_size: once
cdr3_nt: TGTGCCAGCAGTGGGGGGACTACCTACGAGCAGTACTTC
cdr3_aa: CASSGGTTYEQYF

d_call: NA
j_call: TRBJ2-7
v_call: TRBV9
clone_size: NA
cdr3_nt: TGTGCCAGCAGCCCCCGCATGATCAGCTCCTACGAGCAGTACTTC
cdr3_aa: CASSPRMISSYEQYF

d_call: TRBD1
j_call: TRBJ1-2
v_call: TRBV2
clone_size: NA
cdr3_nt: TGTGCCAGCAGAGCGGGACAGGGATATGGCTACACCTTC
cdr3_aa: CASRAGQGYGYTF

d_call: TRBD1
j_call: TRBJ2-5
v_call: TRBV29-1
clone_size: NA
cdr3_nt: TGCAGCGTCCCGACAGGGTCCTCGCAAGAGACCCAGTACTTC
cdr3_aa: CSVPTGSSQETQYF

d_call: NA
j_call: TRBJ2-4
v_call: TRBV6-6
clone_size: NA
cdr3_nt: TGTGCCAGCACCCTAACAGGGAAGGTGGACATTCAGTACTTC
cdr3_aa: CASTLTGKVDIQYF

d_call: TRBD1
j_call: TRBJ1-2
v_call: TRBV4-1
clone_size: NA
cdr3_nt: TGCGCCAGCAGCCAAGACGGGACAGGCGGCCTAACGGTTGGCTACACCTTC
cdr3_aa: CASSQDGTGGLTVGYTF

d_call: NA
j_call: TRBJ1-4
v_call: TRBV29-1
clone_size: once
cdr3_nt: TGCAGCGTTAGACGACAGTCTCCGACTAATGAAAAACTGTTTTTT
cdr3_aa: CSVRRQSPTNEKLFF

d_call: NA
j_call: TRBJ2-3
v_call: TRBV7-2
clone_size: NA
cdr3_nt: TGTGCCAGCAGCTTAAGGCTAGTGGCAGATACGCAGTATTTT
cdr3_aa: CASSLRLVADTQYF

d_call: NA
j_call: TRBJ1-2
v_call: TRBV20-1
clone_size: NA
cdr3_nt: TGCAGTGAAAGCGGGGGGCCTGGCTACACCTTC
cdr3_aa: CSESGGPGYTF

d_call: TRBD1
j_call: TRBJ1-6
v_call: TRBV10-2
clone_size: NA
cdr3_nt: TGCGCCAGCAGTGGGACAGGGACGGGTAATTCACCCCTCCACTTT
cdr3_aa: CASSGTGTGNSPLHF

d_call: NA
j_call: TRBJ1-6
v_call: TRBV7-3
clone_size: NA
cdr3_nt: TGTGCCAGCAGCTTAGGGCCAGGGGTAAACTCACCCCTCCACTTT
cdr3_aa: CASSLGPGVNSPLHF

d_call: NA
j_call: TRBJ2-7
v_call: TRBV6-4
clone_size: NA
cdr3_nt: TGTGCCAGCAGTGTCGAGGAGGGCTACGAGCAGTACTTC
cdr3_aa: CASSVEEGYEQYF

d_call: NA
j_call: TRBJ2-7
v_call: TRBV5-1
clone_size: NA
cdr3_nt: TGCGCCAGCAGCTTGGACTTAAGCTCCTACGAGCAGTACTTC
cdr3_aa: CASSLDLSSYEQYF

d_call: NA
j_call: TRBJ1-1
v_call: TRBV30
clone_size: NA
cdr3_nt: TGTGCCTGGAGGGACATCGAAGGTGAAGCTTTCTTT
cdr3_aa: CAWRDIEGEAFF

d_call: NA
j_call: TRBJ2-1
v_call: TRBV30
clone_size: NA
cdr3_nt: TGTGCCTGGAGTGTATCAAGCGGGCGCTCCTACAATGAGCAGTTCTTC
cdr3_aa: CAWSVSSGRSYNEQFF

d_call: TRBD1
j_call: TRBJ1-1
v_call: TRBV4-1
clone_size: NA
cdr3_nt: TGCGCCAGCAGCTGGGCAGGGGGGAGAGAAGCTTTCTTT
cdr3_aa: CASSWAGGREAFF

d_call: TRBD1
j_call: TRBJ2-1
v_call: TRBV10-3
clone_size: once
cdr3_nt: TGTGCCATCAGTGTACAGGGGAATGAGCAGTTCTTC
cdr3_aa: CAISVQGNEQFF

d_call: NA
j_call: TRBJ1-2
v_call: TRBV30
clone_size: once
cdr3_nt: TGTGCCTGCCCCCCGGCGCCGAGGAAGAACTATGGCTACACCTTC
cdr3_aa: CACPPAPRKNYGYTF

d_call: NA
j_call: TRBJ1-4
v_call: TRBV7-8
clone_size: NA
cdr3_nt: TGTGCCAGCAGCCCGAGTGGGGGGAATCGAGAAAAACTGTTTTTT
cdr3_aa: CASSPSGGNREKLFF

d_call: NA
j_call: TRBJ2-7
v_call: TRBV7-2
clone_size: NA
cdr3_nt: TGTGCCAGCAGCTTAGGGTCGGGTCTTGGCGGGGGCGGGGAGCAGTACTTC
cdr3_aa: CASSLGSGLGGGGEQYF

d_call: NA
j_call: TRBJ1-1
v_call: TRBV27
clone_size: NA
cdr3_nt: TGTGCCAGCAGTTCGAACTTGAACACTGAAGCTTTCTTT
cdr3_aa: CASSSNLNTEAFF

d_call: NA
j_call: TRBJ2-2
v_call: TRBV4-3
clone_size: NA
cdr3_nt: TGCGCCAGCAGCCAAGATCCGGCAGGGTGGGTCGGGGAGCTGTTTTTT
cdr3_aa: CASSQDPAGWVGELFF